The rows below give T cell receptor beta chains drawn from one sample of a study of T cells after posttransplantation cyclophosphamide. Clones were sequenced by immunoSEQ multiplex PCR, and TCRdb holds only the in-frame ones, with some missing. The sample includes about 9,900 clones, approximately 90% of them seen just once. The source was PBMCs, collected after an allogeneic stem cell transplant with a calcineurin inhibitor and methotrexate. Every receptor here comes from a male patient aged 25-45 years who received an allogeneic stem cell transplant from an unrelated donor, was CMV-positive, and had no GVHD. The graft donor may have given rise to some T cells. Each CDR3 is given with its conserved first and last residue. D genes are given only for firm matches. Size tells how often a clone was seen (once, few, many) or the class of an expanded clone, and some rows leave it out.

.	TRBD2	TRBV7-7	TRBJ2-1	CASSYRLAGGNEQFF	TGTGCCAGCAGCTATCGACTAGCGGGAGGAAATGAGCAGTTCTTC
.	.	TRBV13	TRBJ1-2	CASPSGAGADGYTF	TGTGCCAGCCCCTCTGGGGCGGGGGCTGATGGCTACACCTTC
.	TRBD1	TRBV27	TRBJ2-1	CASSKTGAYNEQFF	TGTGCCAGCAGTAAGACAGGGGCCTACAATGAGCAGTTCTTC
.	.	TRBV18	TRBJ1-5	CASSRSTGPGGNQPQHF	TGTGCCAGCTCGCGATCGACAGGTCCGGGGGGCAATCAGCCTCAGCATTTT
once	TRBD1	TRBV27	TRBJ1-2	CASSSGQLDGYTF	TGTGCCAGCAGTTCGGGACAGCTGGATGGCTACACCTTC
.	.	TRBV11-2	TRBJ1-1	CASSYTDMNTEAFF	TGTGCCAGCAGCTACACGGACATGAACACTGAAGCTTTCTTT
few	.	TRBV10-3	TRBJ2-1	CAISSDRHEQFF	TGTGCCATCAGCTCAGACAGGCATGAGCAGTTCTTC
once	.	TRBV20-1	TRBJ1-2	CSARTAYGYTF	TGCAGTGCTAGAACAGCCTATGGCTACACCTTC
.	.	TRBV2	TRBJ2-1	CASGNGGNEQFF	TGTGCCAGCGGCAATGGGGGGAATGAGCAGTTCTTC
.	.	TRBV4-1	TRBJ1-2	CASSQEPSVVRGYTF	TGCGCCAGCAGCCAAGAACCTTCGGTGGTCCGGGGCTACACCTTC
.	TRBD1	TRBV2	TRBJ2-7	CASSGQGAYEQYF	TGTGCCAGCAGTGGGCAGGGGGCCTACGAGCAGTACTTC
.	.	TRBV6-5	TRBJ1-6	CASSYSVNYKNSPLHF	TGTGCCAGCAGTTACTCGGTCAACTATAAGAATTCACCCCTCCACTTT
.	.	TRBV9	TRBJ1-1	CASSDGQRYTEAFF	TGTGCCAGCAGCGATGGACAAAGGTACACTGAAGCTTTCTTT
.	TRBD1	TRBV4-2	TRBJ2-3	CASSHGDRGRADTQYF	TGTGCCAGCAGCCATGGGGACAGGGGGCGGGCAGATACGCAGTATTTT
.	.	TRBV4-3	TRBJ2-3	CASSQEHPPPRSGADTQYF	TGCGCCAGCAGCCAAGAACATCCCCCTCCTCGGTCGGGTGCAGATACGCAGTATTTT
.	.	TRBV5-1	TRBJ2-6	CASSLGQIFSGANVLTF	TGCGCCAGCAGCTTGGGACAAATATTCTCTGGGGCCAACGTCCTGACTTTC
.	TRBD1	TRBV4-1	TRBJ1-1	CASRPHGQVNTEAFF	TGCGCCAGCAGACCCCACGGACAGGTGAACACTGAAGCTTTCTTT
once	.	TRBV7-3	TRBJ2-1	CASSLGGGRVNEQFF	TGTGCCAGCAGCTTAGGAGGGGGCAGAGTGAATGAGCAGTTCTTC
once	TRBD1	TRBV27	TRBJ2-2	CASSWGQSNTGELFF	TGTGCCAGCAGTTGGGGACAGTCGAACACCGGGGAGCTGTTTTTT
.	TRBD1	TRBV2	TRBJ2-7	CASRARTGSYEQYF	TGTGCCAGCAGGGCCCGGACAGGGTCCTACGAGCAGTACTTC
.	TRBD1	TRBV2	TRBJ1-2	CASSADRGERYTF	TGTGCCAGCAGCGCGGACAGGGGAGAACGCTACACCTTC
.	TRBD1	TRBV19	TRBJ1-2	CASSKAGQDPYGYTF	TGTGCCAGTAGTAAAGCAGGACAGGACCCCTATGGCTACACCTTC
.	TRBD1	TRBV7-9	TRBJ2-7	CASSLTGLGNGQYF	TGTGCCAGCAGCTTGACAGGGCTGGGGAACGGGCAGTACTTC